The clone carrying this T cell receptor (beta chain) has a handful of counts. Antigen specificity is unknown. The authors ran a second PCR of about 6 to 12 cycles using a sample-barcoded 5' primer and a J-beta primer mix. TCRdb itself ran the 5' RACE reads through MiXCR, one entry per CDR3 protein. The data contain roughly 720,000 distinct CDR3 sequences, about 55% of them seen just once; the ten biggest clones take up approximately 40%. This sample stems from a study of blood T cells in healthy people across ages. V lost 4 bases and J 4 bases, leaving 15 bases between the germline ends. The germline CDR1 and CDR2 sequences are SGDLS and YYNGEE. The CDR3 is 14 residues long. General observations from the study: Diversity of TCR beta correlated strongly with naive T cell percentage.

The chain couples TRBV9 to TRBJ2-7, with a possible D match to TRBD2 (6 bases). The sequencing sample was made of blood. The TCR comes from a man older than 75 in good health. This CDR3 reads CASSRLGGEYEQYF. The CDR3, as DNA: TGTGCCAGCAGCAGGTTGGGGGGTGAGTACGAGCAGTACTTC. Full variable domain (rest looked up from reference TRBV9 and TRBJ2-7): DSGVTQTPKHLITATGQRVTLRCSPRSGDLSVYWYQQSLDQGLQFLIQYYNGEERAKGNILERFSAQQFPDLHSELNLSSLELGDSALYFCASSRLGGEYEQYFGPGTRLTVT.